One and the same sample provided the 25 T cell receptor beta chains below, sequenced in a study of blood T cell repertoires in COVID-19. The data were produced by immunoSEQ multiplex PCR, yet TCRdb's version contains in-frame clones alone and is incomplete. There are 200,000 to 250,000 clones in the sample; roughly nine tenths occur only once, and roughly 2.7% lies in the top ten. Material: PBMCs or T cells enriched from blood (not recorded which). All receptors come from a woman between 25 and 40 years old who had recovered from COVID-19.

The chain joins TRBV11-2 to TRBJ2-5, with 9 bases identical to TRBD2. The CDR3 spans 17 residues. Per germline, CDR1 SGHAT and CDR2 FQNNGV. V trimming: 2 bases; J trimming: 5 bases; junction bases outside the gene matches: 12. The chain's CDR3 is CASSLSFGGGARETQYF. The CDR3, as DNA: TGTGCCAGCAGCTTATCCTTCGGCGGGGGGGCCCGGGAGACCCAGTACTTC.

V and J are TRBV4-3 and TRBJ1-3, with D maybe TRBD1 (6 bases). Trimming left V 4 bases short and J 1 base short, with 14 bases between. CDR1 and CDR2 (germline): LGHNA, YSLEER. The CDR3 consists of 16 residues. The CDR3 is CASSRAGEGSGNTIYF. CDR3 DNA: TGCGCCAGCAGCCGAGCAGGGGAAGGATCTGGAAACACCATATATTTT.

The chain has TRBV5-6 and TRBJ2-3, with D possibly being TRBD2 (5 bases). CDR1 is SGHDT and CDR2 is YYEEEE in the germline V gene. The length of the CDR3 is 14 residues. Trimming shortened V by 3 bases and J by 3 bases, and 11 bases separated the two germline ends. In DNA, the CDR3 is TGTGCCAGCAGCTCCGACTACAGAACAGATACGCAGTATTTT. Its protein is CASSSDYRTDTQYF.

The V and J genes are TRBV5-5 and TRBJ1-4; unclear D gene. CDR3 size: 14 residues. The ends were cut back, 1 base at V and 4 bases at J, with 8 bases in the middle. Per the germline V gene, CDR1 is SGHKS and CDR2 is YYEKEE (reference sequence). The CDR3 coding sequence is TGTGCCAGCAGCTTGAGACAACTTAATGAAAAACTGTTTTTT. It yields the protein CASSLRQLNEKLFF. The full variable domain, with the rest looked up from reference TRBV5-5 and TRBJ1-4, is DAGVTQSPTHLIKTRGQQVTLRCSPISGHKSVSWYQQVLGQGPQFIFQYYEKEERGRGNFPDRFSARQFPNYSSELNVNALLLGDSALYLCASSLRQLNEKLFFGSGTQLSVL.

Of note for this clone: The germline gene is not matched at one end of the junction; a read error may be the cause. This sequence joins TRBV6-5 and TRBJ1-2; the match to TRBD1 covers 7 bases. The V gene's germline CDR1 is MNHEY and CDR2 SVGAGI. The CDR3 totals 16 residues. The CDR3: CASSYTRQGTNYGYTF. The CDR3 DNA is TGTGCCAGCAGTTACACGCGACAGGGCACTAATTATGGCTACACCTTC.

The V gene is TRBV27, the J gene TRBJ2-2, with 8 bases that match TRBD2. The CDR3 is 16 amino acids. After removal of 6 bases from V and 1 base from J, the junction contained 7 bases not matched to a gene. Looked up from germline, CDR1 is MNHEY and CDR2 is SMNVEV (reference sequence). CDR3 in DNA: TGTGCCAGCAGCCTCTCCGGGGGGGGGAACACCGGGGAGCTGTTTTTT. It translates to CASSLSGGGNTGELFF.

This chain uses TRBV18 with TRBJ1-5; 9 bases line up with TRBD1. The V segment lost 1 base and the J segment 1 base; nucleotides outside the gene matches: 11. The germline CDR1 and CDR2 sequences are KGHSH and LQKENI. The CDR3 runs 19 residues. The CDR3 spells CASSPQPGQGGGSNQPQHF. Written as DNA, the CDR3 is TGTGCCAGCTCACCACAGCCGGGACAGGGAGGAGGGAGCAATCAGCCCCAGCATTTT.

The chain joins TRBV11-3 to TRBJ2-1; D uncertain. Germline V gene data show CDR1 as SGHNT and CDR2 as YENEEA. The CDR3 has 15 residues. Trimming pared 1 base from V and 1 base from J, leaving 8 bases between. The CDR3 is CASSLGVGSYNEQFF. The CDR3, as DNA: TGTGCCAGCAGCTTAGGTGTCGGGTCCTACAATGAGCAGTTCTTC. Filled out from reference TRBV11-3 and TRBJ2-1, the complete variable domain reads EAGVVQSPRYKIIEKKQPVAFWCNPISGHNTLYWYLQNLGQGPELLIRYENEEAVDDSQLPKDRFSAERLKGVDSTLKIQPAELGDSAVYLCASSLGVGSYNEQFFGPGTRLTVL.

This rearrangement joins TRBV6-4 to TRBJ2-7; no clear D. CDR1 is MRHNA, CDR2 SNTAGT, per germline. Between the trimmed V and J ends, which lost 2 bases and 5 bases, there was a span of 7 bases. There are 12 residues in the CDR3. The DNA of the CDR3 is TGTGCCAGCAGTGACACCCCAGACGAGCAGTACTTC. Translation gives CASSDTPDEQYF.

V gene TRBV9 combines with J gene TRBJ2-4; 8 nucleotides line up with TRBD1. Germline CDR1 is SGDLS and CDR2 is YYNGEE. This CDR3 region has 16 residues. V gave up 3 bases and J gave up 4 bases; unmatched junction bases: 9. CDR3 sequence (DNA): TGTGCCAGCAGCGCCTCAGGGGGCGCAGGGAAAAACATTCAGTACTTC. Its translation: CASSASGGAGKNIQYF.

In DNA, the CDR3 is TGTGCCAGTAGTCTAACCAGCGGCAATGAGCAGTTCTTC. Protein: CASSLTSGNEQFF. The rearrangement links TRBV19 to TRBJ2-1; TRBD2 is a possible D gene (5 bases). In germline, CDR1 is LNHDA, CDR2 SQIVND (reference sequence). CDR3 length: 13 amino acids. V lost 5 bases and J 6 bases, leaving 11 bases between the germline ends.

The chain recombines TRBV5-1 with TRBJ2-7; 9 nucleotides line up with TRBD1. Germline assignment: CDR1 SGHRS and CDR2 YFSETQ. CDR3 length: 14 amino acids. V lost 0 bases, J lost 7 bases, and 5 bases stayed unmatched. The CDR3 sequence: CASSLGTGVLEQYF. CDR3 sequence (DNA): TGCGCCAGCAGCTTGGGGACAGGGGTCTTGGAGCAGTACTTC.

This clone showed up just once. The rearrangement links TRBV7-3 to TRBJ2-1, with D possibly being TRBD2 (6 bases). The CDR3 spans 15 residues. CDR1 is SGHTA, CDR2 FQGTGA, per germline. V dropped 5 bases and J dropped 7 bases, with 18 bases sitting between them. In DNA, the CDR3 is TGTGCCAGCAGCGCCATGACTAGTCGTGAGAATGAGCAGTTCTTC. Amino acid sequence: CASSAMTSRENEQFF.

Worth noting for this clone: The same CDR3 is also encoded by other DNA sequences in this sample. The CDR3 coding sequence is TGTGCCAGCAGTAACCGACAGGGAAATCAGCCCCAGCATTTT. Translated: CASSNRQGNQPQHF. The rearrangement links TRBV6-5 to TRBJ1-5, with 7 positions matching TRBD1. Trimming at V came to 5 bases and at J to 4 bases, leaving 5 bases not matched to a gene. The CDR3 sequence is 14 residues long. Germline CDR1 is MNHEY and CDR2 is SVGAGI.

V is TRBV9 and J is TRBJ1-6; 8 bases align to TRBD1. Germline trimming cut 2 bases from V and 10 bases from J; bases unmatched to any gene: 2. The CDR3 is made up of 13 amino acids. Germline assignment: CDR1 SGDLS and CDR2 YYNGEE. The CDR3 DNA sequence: TGTGCCAGCAGCGTCGGACAGGGATCACCCCTCCACTTT. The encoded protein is CASSVGQGSPLHF.

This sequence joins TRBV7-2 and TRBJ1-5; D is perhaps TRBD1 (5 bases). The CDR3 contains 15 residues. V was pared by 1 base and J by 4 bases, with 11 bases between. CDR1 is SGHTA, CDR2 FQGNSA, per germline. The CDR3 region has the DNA TGTGCCAGCAGCTTAGAGGCAGGGCAGAATCAGCCCCAGCATTTT. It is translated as CASSLEAGQNQPQHF. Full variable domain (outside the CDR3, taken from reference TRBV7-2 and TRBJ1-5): GAGVSQSPSNKVTEKGKDVELRCDPISGHTALYWYRQSLGQGLEFLIYFQGNSAPDKSGLPSDRFSAERTGGSVSTLTIQRTQQEDSAVYLCASSLEAGQNQPQHFGDGTRLSIL.

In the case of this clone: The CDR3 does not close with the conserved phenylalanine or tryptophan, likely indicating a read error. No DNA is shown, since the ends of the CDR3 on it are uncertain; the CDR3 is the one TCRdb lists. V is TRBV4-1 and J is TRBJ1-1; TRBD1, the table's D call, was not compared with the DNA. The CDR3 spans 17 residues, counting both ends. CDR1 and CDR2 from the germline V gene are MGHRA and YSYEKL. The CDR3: CASSQGTGGTWVTEALI.

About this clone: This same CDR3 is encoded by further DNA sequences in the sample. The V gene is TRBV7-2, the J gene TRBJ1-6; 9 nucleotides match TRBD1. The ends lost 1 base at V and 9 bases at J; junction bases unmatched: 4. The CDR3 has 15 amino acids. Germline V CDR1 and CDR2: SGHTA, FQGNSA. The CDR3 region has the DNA TGTGCCAGCAGCTTAGTTGGGACAGGGTCTTCACCCCTCCACTTT. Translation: CASSLVGTGSSPLHF. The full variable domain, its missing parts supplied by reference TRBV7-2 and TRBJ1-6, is GAGVSQSPSNKVTEKGKDVELRCDPISGHTALYWYRQSLGQGLEFLIYFQGNSAPDKSGLPSDRFSAERTGGSVSTLTIQRTQQEDSAVYLCASSLVGTGSSPLHFGNGTRLTVT.

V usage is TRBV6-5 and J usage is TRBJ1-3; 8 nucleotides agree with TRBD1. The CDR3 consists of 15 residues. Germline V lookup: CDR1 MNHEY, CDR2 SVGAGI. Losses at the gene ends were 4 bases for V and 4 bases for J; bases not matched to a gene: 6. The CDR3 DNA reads TGTGCCAGCAGTTCTCCGGACAGGGCAGGAAACACCATATATTTT. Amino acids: CASSSPDRAGNTIYF.

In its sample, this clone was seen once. The CDR3 DNA reads TGTGCCAGCAGTTACACCCACACCACAGATACGCAGTATTTT. Its translation: CASSYTHTTDTQYF. The chain uses TRBV6-5 and TRBJ2-3; no firm D call. The germline CDR1 and CDR2 sequences are MNHEY and SVGAGI. This CDR3 spans 14 amino acids. V was cut by 2 bases and J by 2 bases, with 8 bases left in between.

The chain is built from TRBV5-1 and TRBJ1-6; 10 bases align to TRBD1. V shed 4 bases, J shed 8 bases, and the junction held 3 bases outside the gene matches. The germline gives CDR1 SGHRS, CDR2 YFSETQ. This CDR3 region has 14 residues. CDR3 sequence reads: CASSPGTGDSPLHF. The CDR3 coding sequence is TGCGCCAGCAGCCCGGGGACAGGGGATTCACCCCTCCACTTT.

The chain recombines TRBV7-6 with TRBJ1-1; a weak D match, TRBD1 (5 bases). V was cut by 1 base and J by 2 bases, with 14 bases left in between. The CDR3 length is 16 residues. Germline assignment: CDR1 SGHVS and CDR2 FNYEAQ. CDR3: CASSLDRQRANTEAFF. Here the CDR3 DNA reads TGTGCCAGCAGCTTAGATCGACAGCGAGCTAACACTGAAGCTTTCTTT.

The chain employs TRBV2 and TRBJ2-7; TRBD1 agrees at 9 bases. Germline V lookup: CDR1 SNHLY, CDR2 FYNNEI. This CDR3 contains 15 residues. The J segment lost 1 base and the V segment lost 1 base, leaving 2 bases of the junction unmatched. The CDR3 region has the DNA TGTGCCAGCAGTGAAGGTGACAGGGGGTCCTACGAGCAGTACTTC. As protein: CASSEGDRGSYEQYF.

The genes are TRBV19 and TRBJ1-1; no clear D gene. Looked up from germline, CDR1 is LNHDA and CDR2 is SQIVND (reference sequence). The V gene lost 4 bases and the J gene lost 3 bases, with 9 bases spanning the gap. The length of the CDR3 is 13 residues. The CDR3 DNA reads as TGTGCCAGTAGTACTCGACGGGACACTGAAGCTTTCTTT. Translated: CASSTRRDTEAFF.

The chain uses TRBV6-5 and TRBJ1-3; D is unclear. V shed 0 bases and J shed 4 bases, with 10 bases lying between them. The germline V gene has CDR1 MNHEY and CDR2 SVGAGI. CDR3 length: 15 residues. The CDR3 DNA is TGTGCCAGCAGTTACTCGAAAGGCAGGGGAAACACCATATATTTT. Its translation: CASSYSKGRGNTIYF.